This TCR beta chain was documented in a study of regulatory dendritic cells for organ transplantation. Study-level information: Day 6 dendritic cell cultures were stimulated with LPS. Study-wide points: Between individuals, the alloreactive memory CD8+ T cell pool differed considerably. Naive CD4+ and CD8+ repertoires were highly diverse; memory CD8+ was most oligoclonal.

CDR3 length: 16 amino acids. J gave up 10 bases and V 2 bases, and 9 bases lay outside the gene matches. Germline CDR1 is SGHVS and CDR2 is FNYEAQ. Of note for this clone: Antigen specificity is unknown.

Method: immunoSEQ multiplex PCR; TCRdb's copy keeps in-frame clones and lacks some. The table lists some 10,000 clones, 80% of them singletons. Allogeneic regulatory or mature dendritic cells were co-cultured for 5 days with CFSE-labeled sorted T cells at 1:10. Memory T cells were CD45RO+, naive were CD45RA+, sorted by FACS. The gene calls are TRBV7-6 and TRBJ2-1; 12 positions agree with TRBD2. The sequenced sample consisted of memory CD4+ T cells from blood cultured with dendritic cells. Subset specified: CD45RO+ memory T cells. This TCR was recovered from a human donor in good health. DNA of the CDR3: TGTGCCAGCAGCTTACTAGCGGGAGGGGTAATCCGAGAGCAGTTCTTC. It encodes CASSLLAGGVIREQFF.